The 5 T cell receptor beta chains below come from one sample, sequenced in a study of OX40 agonist ivuxolimab in advanced cancers. The table came from immunoSEQ multiplex PCR; TCRdb's copy has only in-frame clones and leaves some out. The sample lists tens of thousands of clones, 88% occurring once. The sequencing used CD4+ or CD8+ T cells sorted from blood, collected in a trial of the OX40 agonist ivuxolimab. The source is an adult with an advanced solid tumor such as melanoma, head and neck, liver or kidney cancer.

CDR3 coding DNA: TGTGCCAGCAGCCTGTCAGCAGAGAATTCACCCCTCCACTTT. It specifies CASSLSAENSPLHF. The chain is built from TRBV6-6 and TRBJ1-6; D is unclear. The CDR3 is 14 amino acids. V was pared by 6 bases and J by 7 bases, with 13 bases between. CDR1 MNHNY and CDR2 SVGAGI come from the germline V gene (reference sequence).

The chain employs TRBV29-1 and TRBJ1-5; D uncertain. The V gene lost 5 bases and the J gene lost 0 bases, with 5 bases spanning the gap. Germline V gene data show CDR1 as SQVTM and CDR2 as ANQGSEA. The CDR3 sequence is 12 residues long. CDR3: CSVRNSNQPQHF. CDR3 sequence (DNA): TGCAGCGTTCGAAATAGCAATCAGCCCCAGCATTTT.

The chain has TRBV7-8 and TRBJ2-2; the D gene is possibly TRBD1 (5 bases). The CDR3 has 16 amino acids. From germline, CDR1 is SGHVS and CDR2 FQNEAQ. V lost 1 base, J lost 0 bases, and 9 bases lay in between. The CDR3: CASSLVVRANTGELFF. In DNA, the CDR3 is TGTGCCAGCAGCTTAGTGGTCAGGGCGAACACCGGGGAGCTGTTTTTT.

The V call is TRBV5-1, the J call TRBJ2-7; 7 bases match TRBD1. Looked up from germline, CDR1 is SGHRS and CDR2 is YFSETQ. Trimming at V came to 2 bases and at J to 2 bases, leaving 4 bases not matched to a gene. The CDR3 totals 14 residues. The CDR3 protein is CASSLYRGPYEQYF. CDR3 nucleotide sequence: TGCGCCAGCAGCTTATACAGGGGACCCTACGAGCAGTACTTC.

This chain links TRBV6-7 with TRBJ2-7; D gene uncertain. TRBV6-7 is recorded as an ORF, its role being uncertain. The CDR3 has 17 residues. V lost 2 bases and J 5 bases, leaving 22 bases between the germline ends. This CDR3 reads CASSYPVVYGIFDEQYF. The CDR3 DNA reads as TGTGCCAGCAGTTACCCCGTAGTCTATGGGATCTTCGACGAGCAGTACTTC.